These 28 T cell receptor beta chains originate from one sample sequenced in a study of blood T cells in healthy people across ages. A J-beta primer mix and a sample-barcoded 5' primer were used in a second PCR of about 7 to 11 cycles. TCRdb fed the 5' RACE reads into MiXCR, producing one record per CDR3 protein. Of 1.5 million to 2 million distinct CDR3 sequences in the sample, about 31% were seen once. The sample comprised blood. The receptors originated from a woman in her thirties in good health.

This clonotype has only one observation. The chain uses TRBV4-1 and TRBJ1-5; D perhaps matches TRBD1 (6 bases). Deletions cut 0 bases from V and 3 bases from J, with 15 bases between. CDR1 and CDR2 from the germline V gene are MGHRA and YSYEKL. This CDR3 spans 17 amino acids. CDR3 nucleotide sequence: TGCGCCAGCAGCCAAGACCCCTGGGGGACATTCAATCAGCCCCAGCATTTT. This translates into CASSQDPWGTFNQPQHF.

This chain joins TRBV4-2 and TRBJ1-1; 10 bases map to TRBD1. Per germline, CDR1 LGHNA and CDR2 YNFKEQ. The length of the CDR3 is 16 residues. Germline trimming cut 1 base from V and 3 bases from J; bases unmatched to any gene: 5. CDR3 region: CASSQALGTGDTEAFF. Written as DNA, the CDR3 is TGTGCCAGCAGCCAAGCGCTCGGGACAGGGGACACTGAAGCTTTCTTT.

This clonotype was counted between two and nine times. CDR3 sequence (DNA): TGCGCCAGCACCGACCTTGGGCAGACCACAGATACGCAGTATTTT. As protein: CASTDLGQTTDTQYF. The rearrangement links TRBV5-1 to TRBJ2-3; D unresolved. This CDR3 has 15 residues. Trimming removed 6 bases at V and 2 bases at J, with 16 bases between. Per the germline V gene, CDR1 is SGHRS and CDR2 is YFSETQ.

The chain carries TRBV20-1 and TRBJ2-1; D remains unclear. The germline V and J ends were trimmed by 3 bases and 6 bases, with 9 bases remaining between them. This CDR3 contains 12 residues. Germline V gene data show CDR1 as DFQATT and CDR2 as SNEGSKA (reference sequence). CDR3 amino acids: CSASPFTNEQFF. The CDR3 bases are TGCAGTGCTAGCCCTTTCACCAATGAGCAGTTCTTC.

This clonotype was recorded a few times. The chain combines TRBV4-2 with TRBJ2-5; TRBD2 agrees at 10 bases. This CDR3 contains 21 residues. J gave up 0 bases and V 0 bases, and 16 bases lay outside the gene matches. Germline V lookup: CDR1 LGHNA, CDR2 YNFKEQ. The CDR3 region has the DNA TGTGCCAGCAGCCAAGATCCCCTCTCCCCGGGGACTAGCGTGTACCAAGAGACCCAGTACTTC. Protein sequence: CASSQDPLSPGTSVYQETQYF.

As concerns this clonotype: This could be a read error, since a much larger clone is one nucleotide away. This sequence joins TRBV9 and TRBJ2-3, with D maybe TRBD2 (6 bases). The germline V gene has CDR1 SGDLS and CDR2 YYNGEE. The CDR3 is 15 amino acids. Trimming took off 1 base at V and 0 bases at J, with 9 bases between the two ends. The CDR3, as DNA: TGTGCCAGCAGCGTAAACGGGGGAAGCACAGATACGCAGTATTTT. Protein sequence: CASSVNGGSTDTQYF.

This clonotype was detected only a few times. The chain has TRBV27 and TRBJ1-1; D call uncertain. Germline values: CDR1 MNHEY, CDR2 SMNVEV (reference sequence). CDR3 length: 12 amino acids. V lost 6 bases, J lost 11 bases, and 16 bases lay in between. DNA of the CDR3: TGTGCCAGCAGACCCTCCTCCCAAGAGGCTTTCTTT. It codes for CASRPSSQEAFF.

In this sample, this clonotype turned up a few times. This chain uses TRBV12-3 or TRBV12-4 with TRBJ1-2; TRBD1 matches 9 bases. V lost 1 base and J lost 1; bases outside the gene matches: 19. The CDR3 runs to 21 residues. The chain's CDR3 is CASSLGGGLGGTGRFNYGYTF. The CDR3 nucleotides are TGTGCCAGCAGTTTAGGGGGGGGCCTTGGTGGGACAGGGAGATTTAACTATGGCTACACCTTC.

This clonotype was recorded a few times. The CDR3 region is CATRRSGRAPPGEQFF. In DNA form, the CDR3 reads TGTGCCACCAGACGAAGCGGGAGGGCCCCTCCCGGGGAGCAGTTCTTC. The V gene is TRBV15, the J gene TRBJ2-1; the match to TRBD2 covers 10 bases. This CDR3 comprises 16 residues. CDR1 is LNHNV, CDR2 YYDKDF, per germline (reference sequence). V gave up 6 bases and J gave up 10 bases; unmatched junction bases: 15.

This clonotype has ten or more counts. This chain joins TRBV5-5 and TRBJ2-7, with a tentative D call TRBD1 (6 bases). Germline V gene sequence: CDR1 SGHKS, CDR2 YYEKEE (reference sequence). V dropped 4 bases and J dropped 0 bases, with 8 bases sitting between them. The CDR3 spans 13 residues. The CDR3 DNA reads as TGTGCCAGCAGCCGACAGGACTCCTACGAGCAGTACTTC. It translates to CASSRQDSYEQYF.

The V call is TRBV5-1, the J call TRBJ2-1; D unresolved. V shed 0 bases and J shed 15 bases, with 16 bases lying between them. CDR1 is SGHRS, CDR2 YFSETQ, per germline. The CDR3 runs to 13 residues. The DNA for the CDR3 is TGCGCCAGCAGCTTGGGTGTAGCACAGAGGCTGTTCTTC. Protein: CASSLGVAQRLFF. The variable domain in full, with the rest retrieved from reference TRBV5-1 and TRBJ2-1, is KAGVTQTPRYLIKTRGQQVTLSCSPISGHRSVSWYQQTPGQGLQFLFEYFSETQRNKGNFPGRFSGRQFSNSRSEMNVSTLELGDSALYLCASSLGVAQRLFFGPGTRLTVL.

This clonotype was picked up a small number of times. The CDR3 DNA follows: TGCGCCAGCAGTGCGGACAGGGGATCCCCGCAGTACTTC. This sequence encodes CASSADRGSPQYF. The chain links TRBV5-1 to TRBJ2-5; 9 nucleotides line up with TRBD1. The CDR3 is 13 amino acids. V gave up 5 bases and J gave up 11 bases; unmatched junction bases: 10. From germline, CDR1 is SGHRS and CDR2 YFSETQ.

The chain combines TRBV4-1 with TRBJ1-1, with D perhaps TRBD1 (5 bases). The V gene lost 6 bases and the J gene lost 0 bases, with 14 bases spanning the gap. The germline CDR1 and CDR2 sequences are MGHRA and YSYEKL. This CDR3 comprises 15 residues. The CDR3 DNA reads TGCGCCAGCAGTCCAGGGTTTATAATGAACACTGAAGCTTTCTTT. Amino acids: CASSPGFIMNTEAFF.

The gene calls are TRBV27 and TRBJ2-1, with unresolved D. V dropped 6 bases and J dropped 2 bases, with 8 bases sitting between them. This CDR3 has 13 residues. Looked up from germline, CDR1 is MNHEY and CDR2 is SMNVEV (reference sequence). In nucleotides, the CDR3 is TGTGCCAGCAGGTTTGCGGCCTACAATGAGCAGTTCTTC. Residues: CASRFAAYNEQFF.

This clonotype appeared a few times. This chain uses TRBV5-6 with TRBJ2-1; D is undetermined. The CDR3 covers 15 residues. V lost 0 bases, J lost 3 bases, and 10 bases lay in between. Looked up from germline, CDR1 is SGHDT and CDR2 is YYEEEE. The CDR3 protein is CASSLDVSLYNEQFF. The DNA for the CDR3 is TGTGCCAGCAGCTTGGACGTTAGCCTCTACAATGAGCAGTTCTTC.

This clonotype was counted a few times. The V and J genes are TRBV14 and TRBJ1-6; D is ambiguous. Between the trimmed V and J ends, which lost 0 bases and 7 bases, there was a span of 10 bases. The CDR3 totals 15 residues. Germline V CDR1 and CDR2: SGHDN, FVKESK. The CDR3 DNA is TGTGCCAGCAGCCAAGAATGGGTTTGGAATTCACCCCTCCACTTT. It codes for CASSQEWVWNSPLHF.

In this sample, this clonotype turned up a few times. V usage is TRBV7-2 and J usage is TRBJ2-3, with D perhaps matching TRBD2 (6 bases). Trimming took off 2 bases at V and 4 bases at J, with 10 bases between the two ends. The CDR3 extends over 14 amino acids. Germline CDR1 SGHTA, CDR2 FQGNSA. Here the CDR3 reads CASSLRRAADTQYF. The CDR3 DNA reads TGTGCCAGCAGCTTAAGGAGGGCGGCAGATACGCAGTATTTT.

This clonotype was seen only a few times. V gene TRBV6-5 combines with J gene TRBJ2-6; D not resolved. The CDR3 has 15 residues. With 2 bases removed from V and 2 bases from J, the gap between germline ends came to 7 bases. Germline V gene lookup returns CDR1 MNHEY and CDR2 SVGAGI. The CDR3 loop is CASSYTGPGANVLTF. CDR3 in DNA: TGTGCCAGCAGTTACACCGGGCCTGGGGCCAACGTCCTGACTTTC.

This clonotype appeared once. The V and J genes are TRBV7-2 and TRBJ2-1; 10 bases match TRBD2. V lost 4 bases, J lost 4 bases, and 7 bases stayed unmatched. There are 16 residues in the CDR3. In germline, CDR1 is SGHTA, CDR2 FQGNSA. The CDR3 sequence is CASSSKRLAGYNEQFF. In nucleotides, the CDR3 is TGTGCCAGCAGCTCGAAGAGACTAGCGGGTTACAATGAGCAGTTCTTC.

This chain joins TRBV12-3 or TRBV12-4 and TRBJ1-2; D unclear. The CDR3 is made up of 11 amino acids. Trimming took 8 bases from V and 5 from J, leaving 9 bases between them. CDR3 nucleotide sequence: TGTGCCAGCCTCGACCGGTATGGCTACACCTTC. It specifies CASLDRYGYTF.

CDR3: CASRGQGGGGYTF. The CDR3 DNA reads TGTGCCAGCAGGGGACAGGGGGGAGGCGGCTACACCTTC. The chain uses TRBV12-3 or TRBV12-4 and TRBJ1-2; 11 bases fit TRBD1. This CDR3 is built from 13 residues. The V gene end was trimmed by 6 bases and the J gene end by 8 bases; junction bases not matched to a gene: 5.

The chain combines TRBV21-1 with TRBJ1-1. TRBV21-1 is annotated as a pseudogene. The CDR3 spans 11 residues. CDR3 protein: CARQGNTEAFF. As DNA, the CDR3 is TGTGCCAGGCAAGGGAACACTGAAGCTTTCTTT.

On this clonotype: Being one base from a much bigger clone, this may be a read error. The CDR3 DNA reads as TGTGCCATCAGGAGACGGGGTGGCACAGATACGCAGTATTTT. It specifies CAIRRRGGTDTQYF. The chain couples TRBV10-3 to TRBJ2-3, with a tentative D call TRBD2 (5 bases). The germline V and J ends were trimmed by 6 bases and 1 base, with 11 bases remaining between them. Per the germline V gene, CDR1 is ENHRY and CDR2 is SYGVKD. The CDR3 length is 14 residues.

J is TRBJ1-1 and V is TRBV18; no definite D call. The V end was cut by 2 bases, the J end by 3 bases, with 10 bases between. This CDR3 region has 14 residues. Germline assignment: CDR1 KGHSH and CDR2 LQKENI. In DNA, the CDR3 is TGTGCCAGCTCACCAAAGACTTGGGACACTGAAGCTTTCTTT. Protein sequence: CASSPKTWDTEAFF. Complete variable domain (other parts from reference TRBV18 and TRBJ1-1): NAGVMQNPRHLVRRRGQEARLRCSPMKGHSHVYWYRQLPEEGLKFMVYLQKENIIDESGMPKERFSAEFPKEGPSILRIQQVVRGDSAAYFCASSPKTWDTEAFFGQGTRLTVV.

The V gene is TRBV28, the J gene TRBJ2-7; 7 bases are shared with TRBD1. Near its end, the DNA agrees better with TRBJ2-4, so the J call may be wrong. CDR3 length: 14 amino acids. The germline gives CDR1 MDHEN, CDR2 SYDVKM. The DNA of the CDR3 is TGTGCCAGCAAGTCTGACAGGGAAAGTAGCATTCAGTACTTC. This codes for CASKSDRESSIQYF.

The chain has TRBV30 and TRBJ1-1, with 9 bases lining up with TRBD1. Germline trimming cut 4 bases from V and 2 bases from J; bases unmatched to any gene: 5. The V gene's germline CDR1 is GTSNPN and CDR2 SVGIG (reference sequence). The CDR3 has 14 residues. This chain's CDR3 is CAWINRGLNTEAFF. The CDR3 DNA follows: TGTGCCTGGATTAACAGGGGGCTAAACACTGAAGCTTTCTTT.

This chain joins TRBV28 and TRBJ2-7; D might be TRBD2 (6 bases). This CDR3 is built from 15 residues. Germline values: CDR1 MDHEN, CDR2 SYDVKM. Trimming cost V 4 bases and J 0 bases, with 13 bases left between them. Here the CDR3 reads CASSSGGEGSYEQYF. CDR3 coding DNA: TGTGCCAGCAGTTCCGGGGGTGAGGGCTCCTACGAGCAGTACTTC.

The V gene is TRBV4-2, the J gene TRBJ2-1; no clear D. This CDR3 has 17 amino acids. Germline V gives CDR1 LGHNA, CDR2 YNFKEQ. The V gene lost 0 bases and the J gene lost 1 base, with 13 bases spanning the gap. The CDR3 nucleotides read TGTGCCAGCAGCCAAGATATCCCGCGTGGTTCCTACAATGAGCAGTTCTTC. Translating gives CASSQDIPRGSYNEQFF.